A single sample gave rise to the 21 T cell receptor beta chains below, sequenced in a study of T cell responses to AZD1222 COVID-19 vaccine (dated by TCRdb to 2020 to 2023). The library was prepared using the immunoSEQ multiplex PCR assay. Entries here come from immuneACCESS through TCRdb and include only in-frame sequences with V and J called. Some clones fail to appear in such tables; in the studies checked, an unresolved V gene covers under half of the shortfall, and the cause of the remainder is unknown. The sample table contains under 200,000 clones; only one count was recorded for more than 75% of them. Around 26% of the sample rests with the top ten. In the paper's terms, the time point label means: about 28 days (+/-7) after the second vaccine dose. Specimen: peripheral blood, collected 28 days after the second AZD1222 dose. These receptor sequences come from an adult who received the AZD1222 COVID-19 vaccine.

The V and J genes are TRBV14 and TRBJ2-5; D is uncertain. The CDR3 extends over 12 amino acids. Trimming pared 1 base from V and 7 bases from J, leaving 7 bases between. The germline gives CDR1 SGHDN, CDR2 FVKESK. The CDR3 nucleotides read TGTGCCAGCAGCCAAGGATACGGGACCCAGTACTTC. Translating it yields CASSQGYGTQYF.

This CDR3 is CASSVQTYEQYF. In DNA form, the CDR3 reads TGTGCCAGCAGCGTTCAGACCTACGAGCAGTACTTC. V usage is TRBV13 and J usage is TRBJ2-7; D is unresolved. The CDR3 contains 12 residues. The germline gives CDR1 PRHDT, CDR2 FYEKMQ (reference sequence). Trimming shortened V by 5 bases and J by 2 bases, and 7 bases separated the two germline ends.

The DNA for the CDR3 is TGTGCCAGCAGTGAACCGGGGGCGAACACCGGGGAGCTGTTTTTT. This codes for CASSEPGANTGELFF. J is TRBJ2-2 and V is TRBV2, with D perhaps matching TRBD2 (6 bases). Between the trimmed V and J ends, which lost 2 bases and 0 bases, there was a span of 7 bases. Germline V gene data show CDR1 as SNHLY and CDR2 as FYNNEI. The CDR3 spans 15 residues.

The J gene is TRBJ2-4, the V gene TRBV7-9, with 10 bases aligning to TRBD1. V lost 5 bases, J lost 5 bases, and 9 bases stayed unmatched. The CDR3 is made up of 16 amino acids. Germline CDR1 reads SEHNR; CDR2 reads FQNEAQ (reference sequence). CDR3 sequence (DNA): TGTGCCAGCAGCCCCCAGGCCGGGACAGGGGAAAACATTCAGTACTTC. Protein: CASSPQAGTGENIQYF.

The chain joins TRBV7-3 to TRBJ2-1; TRBD1 matches at 7 bases. This CDR3 contains 15 residues. Germline V gene sequence: CDR1 SGHTA, CDR2 FQGTGA. V shed 5 bases, J shed 9 bases, and the junction held 13 bases outside the gene matches. This chain's CDR3 is CASSPERGRSGEQFF. CDR3 nucleotide sequence: TGTGCCAGCAGCCCGGAAAGGGGGCGAAGTGGTGAGCAGTTCTTC.

J is TRBJ1-5 and V is TRBV5-1; no reliable D call. The CDR3 length is 15 residues. Germline V gene data show CDR1 as SGHRS and CDR2 as YFSETQ. V shed 4 bases and J shed 4 bases, with 15 bases lying between them. CDR3 nucleotide sequence: TGCGCCAGCAGCGCCGGCGATCCGGGGAATCAGCCCCAGCATTTT. This translates into CASSAGDPGNQPQHF. The full variable domain, with the rest looked up from reference TRBV5-1 and TRBJ1-5, is KAGVTQTPRYLIKTRGQQVTLSCSPISGHRSVSWYQQTPGQGLQFLFEYFSETQRNKGNFPGRFSGRQFSNSRSEMNVSTLELGDSALYLCASSAGDPGNQPQHFGDGTRLSIL.

V is TRBV28 and J is TRBJ1-5, with TRBD1 as a possible D gene (6 bases). This CDR3 contains 16 residues. Germline lookup yields CDR1 MDHEN and CDR2 SYDVKM. V gave up 6 bases and J gave up 5 bases, with 20 bases separating them. CDR3 loop: CASSPTGRGWDQPQHF. The CDR3 nucleotides are TGTGCCAGCAGCCCCACCGGCAGGGGATGGGATCAGCCCCAGCATTTT.

This rearrangement joins TRBV2 to TRBJ1-6; D is undetermined. V was shortened by 7 bases and J by 7 bases, with 17 bases between the two germline ends. The CDR3 loop spans 15 amino acids. Germline values: CDR1 SNHLY, CDR2 FYNNEI. The CDR3 is CASTVLGGSNSPLHF. DNA of the CDR3: TGTGCCAGCACGGTTCTGGGAGGGTCAAATTCACCCCTCCACTTT.

Details on this clone: Within the sample, other DNA sequences also encode this same CDR3. The J gene is TRBJ2-3, the V gene TRBV30, with D tentatively TRBD2 (6 bases). Trimming cost V 4 bases and J 3 bases, with 8 bases left between them. Germline loops: CDR1 GTSNPN, CDR2 SVGIG (reference sequence). This CDR3 comprises 12 residues. In DNA, the CDR3 is TGTGCCTGGACTGGAGGGACAGATACGCAGTATTTT. Translation: CAWTGGTDTQYF.

The rearrangement uses TRBV20-1 and TRBJ2-7; D not resolved. The CDR3 loop spans 10 amino acids. Trimming took 8 bases from V and 5 from J, leaving 10 bases between them. The germline V gene encodes CDR1 DFQATT and CDR2 SNEGSKA (reference sequence). The CDR3 nucleotides read TGCAGTCCCGGACGGAACGAGCAGTACTTC. It is translated as CSPGRNEQYF.

The chain uses TRBV9 and TRBJ2-2, with 8 bases fitting TRBD2. The CDR3 consists of 15 residues. Looked up from germline, CDR1 is SGDLS and CDR2 is YYNGEE. Trimming removed 0 bases from V and 5 bases from J; junction bases left unmatched: 3. CDR3 nucleotides: TGTGCCAGCAGCGTAGCGGGAGGGCCTACCGGGGAGCTGTTTTTT. Its translation: CASSVAGGPTGELFF.

The rearrangement uses TRBV20-1 and TRBJ2-3, with D possibly TRBD2 on 5 matching bases. This CDR3 is 11 amino acids long. In germline, CDR1 is DFQATT, CDR2 SNEGSKA (reference sequence). This CDR3 reads CSLRGPDTQYF. The DNA for the CDR3 is TGCAGCCTCCGCGGGCCAGATACGCAGTATTTT.

The chain recombines TRBV6-5 with TRBJ2-1; D may be TRBD1 (5 bases). Trimming pared 0 bases from V and 9 bases from J, leaving 12 bases between. This CDR3 spans 14 amino acids. Germline V CDR1 and CDR2: MNHEY, SVGAGI. CDR3 nucleotide sequence: TGTGCCAGCAGTTACTCGCCCAGGGCGCGTGAGCAGTTCTTC. It codes for CASSYSPRAREQFF.

This chain links TRBV10-3 with TRBJ2-7; 10 nucleotides align to TRBD2. J was trimmed by 1 base and V by 4 bases; bases with no gene match: 4. The germline V gene has CDR1 ENHRY and CDR2 SYGVKD. The CDR3 sequence is 15 residues long. The CDR3 spells CAISGTSGESYEQYF. The CDR3 nucleotides read TGTGCCATCAGTGGGACTAGCGGAGAGTCCTACGAGCAGTACTTC.

The chain is built from TRBV6-5 and TRBJ1-1; TRBD1 is a possible D gene (6 bases). The length of the CDR3 is 15 residues. Germline loops: CDR1 MNHEY, CDR2 SVGAGI. V was pared by 10 bases and J by 1 base, with 19 bases between. The CDR3 DNA reads as TGTGCCACGGGGGAGGCCAGGGGCCGGAACACTGAAGCTTTCTTT. Protein sequence: CATGEARGRNTEAFF.

CDR3 in DNA: TGCGCCAGCAGCCAATCGTTGGTAGCGGGAGAGGGTGAGCAGTTCTTC. This sequence encodes CASSQSLVAGEGEQFF. J is TRBJ2-1 and V is TRBV4-1; TRBD2 matches at 9 bases. With V trimmed by 2 bases and J by 9 bases, 11 bases remained unmatched. This CDR3 region has 16 residues. Per germline, CDR1 MGHRA and CDR2 YSYEKL.

The gene calls are TRBV2 and TRBJ2-5, with TRBD1 identical over 9 bases. The CDR3 loop spans 14 amino acids. J gave up 3 bases and V 5 bases, and 4 bases lay outside the gene matches. Germline V gene data show CDR1 as SNHLY and CDR2 as FYNNEI. CDR3 nucleotide sequence: TGTGCCAGCAGTAGGAGGACAGGGGAAGAGACCCAGTACTTC. This gives the protein CASSRRTGEETQYF.

V usage is TRBV6-2 or TRBV6-3 and J usage is TRBJ1-6, with D perhaps matching TRBD1 (6 bases). CDR3 size: 15 residues. Per the germline V gene, CDR1 is MNHEY and CDR2 is SVGEGT. The V and J ends lost 0 bases and 7 bases respectively, with 10 bases between them. The CDR3 loop is CASSYSRQGNSPLHF. As DNA, the CDR3 is TGTGCCAGCAGTTACTCCCGGCAGGGGAATTCACCCCTCCACTTT.

The rearrangement joins TRBV3-1 (or the pseudogene TRBV3-2) to TRBJ2-5, with a weak D call TRBD2 (5 bases). Germline V gene lookup returns CDR1 LGHDT and CDR2 YNNKEL (reference sequence). Between the trimmed V and J ends, which lost 1 base and 5 bases, there was a span of 14 bases. The CDR3 loop spans 15 amino acids. CDR3 protein: CASSQALGRGETQYF. The CDR3 region has the DNA TGTGCCAGCAGCCAAGCGTTGGGCAGAGGGGAGACCCAGTACTTC.

This chain links TRBV19 with TRBJ1-5, with TRBD1 identical over 7 bases. V shed 3 bases, J shed 0 bases, and the junction held 11 bases outside the gene matches. There are 18 residues in the CDR3. The germline CDR1 and CDR2 sequences are LNHDA and SQIVND (reference sequence). CDR3: CASSIRTQGLNSNQPQHF. The CDR3 region has the DNA TGTGCCAGTAGTATTAGAACACAGGGGCTGAATAGCAATCAGCCCCAGCATTTT.

V gene TRBV5-1 combines with J gene TRBJ2-1, with D unclear. Germline CDR1 reads SGHRS; CDR2 reads YFSETQ. Trimming stripped 0 bases from V and 0 bases from J, with 13 bases between. This CDR3 comprises 17 residues. The CDR3 protein is CASSLDADLSSYNEQFF. The CDR3 bases are TGCGCCAGCAGCTTGGACGCAGACCTGAGCTCCTACAATGAGCAGTTCTTC.